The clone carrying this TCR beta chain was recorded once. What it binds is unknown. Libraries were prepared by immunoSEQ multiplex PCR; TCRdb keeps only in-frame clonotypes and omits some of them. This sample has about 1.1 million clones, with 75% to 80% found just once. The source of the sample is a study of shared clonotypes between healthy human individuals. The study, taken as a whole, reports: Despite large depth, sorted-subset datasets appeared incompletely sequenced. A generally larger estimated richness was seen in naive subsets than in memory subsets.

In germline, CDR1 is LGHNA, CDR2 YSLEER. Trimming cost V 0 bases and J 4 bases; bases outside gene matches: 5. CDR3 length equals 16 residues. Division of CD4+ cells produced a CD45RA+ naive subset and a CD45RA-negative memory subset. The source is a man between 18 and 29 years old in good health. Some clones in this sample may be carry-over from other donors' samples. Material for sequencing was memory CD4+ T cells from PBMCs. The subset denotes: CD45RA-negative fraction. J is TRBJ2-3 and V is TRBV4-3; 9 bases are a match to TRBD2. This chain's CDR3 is CASSQEASGTADTQYF. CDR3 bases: TGCGCCAGCAGCCAAGAAGCTAGCGGGACCGCAGATACGCAGTATTTT.